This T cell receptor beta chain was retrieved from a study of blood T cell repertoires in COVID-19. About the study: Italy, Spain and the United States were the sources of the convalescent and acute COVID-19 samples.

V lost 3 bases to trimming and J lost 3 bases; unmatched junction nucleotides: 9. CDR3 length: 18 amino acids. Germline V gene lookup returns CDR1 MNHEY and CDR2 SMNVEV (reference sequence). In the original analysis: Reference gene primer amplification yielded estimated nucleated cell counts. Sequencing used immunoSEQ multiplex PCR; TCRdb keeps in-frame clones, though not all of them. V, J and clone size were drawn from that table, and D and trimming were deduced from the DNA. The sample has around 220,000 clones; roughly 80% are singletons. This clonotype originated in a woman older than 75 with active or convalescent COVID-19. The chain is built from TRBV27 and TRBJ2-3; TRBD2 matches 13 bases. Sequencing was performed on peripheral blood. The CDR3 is CASSLDTSGRAGTDTQYF. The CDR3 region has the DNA TGTGCCAGCAGTTTGGATACTAGCGGGAGGGCCGGGACAGATACGCAGTATTTT.